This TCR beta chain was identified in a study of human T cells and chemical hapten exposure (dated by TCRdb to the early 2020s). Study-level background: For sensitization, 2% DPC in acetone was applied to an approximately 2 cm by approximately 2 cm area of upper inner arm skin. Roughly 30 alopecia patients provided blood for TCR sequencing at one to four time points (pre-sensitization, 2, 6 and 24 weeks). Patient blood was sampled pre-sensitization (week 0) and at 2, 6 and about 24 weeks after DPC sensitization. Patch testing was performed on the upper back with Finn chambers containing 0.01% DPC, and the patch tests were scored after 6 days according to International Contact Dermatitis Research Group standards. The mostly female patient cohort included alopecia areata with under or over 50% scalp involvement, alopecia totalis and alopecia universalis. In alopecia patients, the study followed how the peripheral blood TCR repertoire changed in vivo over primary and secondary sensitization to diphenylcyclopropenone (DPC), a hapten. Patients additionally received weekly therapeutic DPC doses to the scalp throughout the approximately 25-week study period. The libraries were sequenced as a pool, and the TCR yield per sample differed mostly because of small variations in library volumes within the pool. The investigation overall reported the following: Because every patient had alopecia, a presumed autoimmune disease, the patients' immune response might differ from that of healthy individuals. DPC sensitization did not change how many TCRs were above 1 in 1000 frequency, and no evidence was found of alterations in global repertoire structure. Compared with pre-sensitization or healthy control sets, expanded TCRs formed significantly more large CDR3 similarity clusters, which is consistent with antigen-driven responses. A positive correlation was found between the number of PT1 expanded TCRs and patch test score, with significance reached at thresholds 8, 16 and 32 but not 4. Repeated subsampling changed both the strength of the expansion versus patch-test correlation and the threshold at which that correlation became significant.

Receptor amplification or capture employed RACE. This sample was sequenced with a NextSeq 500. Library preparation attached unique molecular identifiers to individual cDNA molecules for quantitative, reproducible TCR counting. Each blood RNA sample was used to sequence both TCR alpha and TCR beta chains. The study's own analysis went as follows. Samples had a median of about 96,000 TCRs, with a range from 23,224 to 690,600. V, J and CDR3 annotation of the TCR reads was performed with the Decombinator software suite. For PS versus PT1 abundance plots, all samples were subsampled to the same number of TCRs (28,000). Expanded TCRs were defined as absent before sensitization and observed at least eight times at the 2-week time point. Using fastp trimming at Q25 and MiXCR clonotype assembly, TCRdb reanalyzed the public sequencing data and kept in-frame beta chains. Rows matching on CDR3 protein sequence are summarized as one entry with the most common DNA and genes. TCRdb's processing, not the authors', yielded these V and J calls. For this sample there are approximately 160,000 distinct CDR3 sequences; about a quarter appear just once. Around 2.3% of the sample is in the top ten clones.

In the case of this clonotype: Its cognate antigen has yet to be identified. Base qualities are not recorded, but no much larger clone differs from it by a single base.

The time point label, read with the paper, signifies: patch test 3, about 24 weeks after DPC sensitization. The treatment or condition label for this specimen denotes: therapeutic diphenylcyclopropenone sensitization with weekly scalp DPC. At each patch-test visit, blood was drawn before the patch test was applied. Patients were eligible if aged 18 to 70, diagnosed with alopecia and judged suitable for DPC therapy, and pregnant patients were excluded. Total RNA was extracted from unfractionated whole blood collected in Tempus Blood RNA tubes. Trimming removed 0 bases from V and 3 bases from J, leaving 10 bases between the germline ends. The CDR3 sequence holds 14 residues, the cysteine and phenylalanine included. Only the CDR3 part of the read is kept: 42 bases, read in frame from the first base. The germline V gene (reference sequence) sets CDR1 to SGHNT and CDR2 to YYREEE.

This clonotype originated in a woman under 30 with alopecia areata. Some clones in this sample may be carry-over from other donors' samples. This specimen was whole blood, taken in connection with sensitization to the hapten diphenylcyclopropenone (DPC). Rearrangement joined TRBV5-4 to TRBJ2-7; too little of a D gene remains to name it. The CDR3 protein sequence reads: CASSLDASYYEQYF. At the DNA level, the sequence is TGTGCCAGCAGCTTGGACGCATCCTACTACGAGCAGTACTTC.